The subject of this entry is one T cell receptor beta chain. No antigen is known for it. The record originates from a study of blood T cells in healthy people across ages. General study findings and limits: Expanded clonotype shifts may have been confounded, as the donors had an unknown CMV status.

Germline-derived CDR1 and CDR2 are DFQATT and SNEGSKA (reference sequence). J lost 4 bases, V lost 2 bases, and 16 bases had no gene match. CDR3 size: 17 residues. Total RNA extracted from each sample amounted to at least 5.5 micrograms. PCR was performed a second time for roughly 7 to 11 cycles using a sample-barcoded 5' primer and a J-beta primer mix. Each cDNA molecule was tagged by a template-switch adaptor that had 12 random nucleotides. TCRdb itself ran the 5' RACE reads through MiXCR, one entry per CDR3 protein. The sample carries 650,000 to 700,000 distinct CDR3 sequences, 52% recorded once. The TCR was taken from a woman older than 75 in good health. The sequenced sample consisted of blood. The V call is TRBV20-1, the J call TRBJ1-2, with 7 positions matching TRBD1. In DNA, the CDR3 is TGCAGTGCTAGAAACCCCCGTAGACAGGGAGAGAGCTATGGCTACACCTTC. It encodes CSARNPRRQGESYGYTF.